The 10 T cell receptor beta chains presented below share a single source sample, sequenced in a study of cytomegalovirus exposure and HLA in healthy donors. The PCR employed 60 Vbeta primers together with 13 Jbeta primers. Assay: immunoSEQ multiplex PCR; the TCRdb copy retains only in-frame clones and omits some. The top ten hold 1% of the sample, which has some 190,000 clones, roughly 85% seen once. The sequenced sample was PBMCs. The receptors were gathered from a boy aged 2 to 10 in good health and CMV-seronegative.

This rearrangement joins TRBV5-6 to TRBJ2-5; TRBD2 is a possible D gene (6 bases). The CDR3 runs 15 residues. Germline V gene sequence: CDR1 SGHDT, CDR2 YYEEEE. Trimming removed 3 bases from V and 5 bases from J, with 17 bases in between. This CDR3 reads CASSSMSGTWETQYF. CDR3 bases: TGTGCCAGCAGCTCGATGTCAGGGACTTGGGAGACCCAGTACTTC.

The CDR3 spells CASSLVGDVGELFF. DNA for the CDR3: TGTGCCAGCAGCTTAGTAGGGGATGTGGGGGAGCTGTTTTTT. V is TRBV11-2 and J is TRBJ2-2, with D possibly matching TRBD1 (5 bases). The CDR3 length is 14 residues. Germline V CDR1 and CDR2: SGHAT, FQNNGV. V was trimmed by 1 base and J by 8 bases, leaving 11 bases between them.

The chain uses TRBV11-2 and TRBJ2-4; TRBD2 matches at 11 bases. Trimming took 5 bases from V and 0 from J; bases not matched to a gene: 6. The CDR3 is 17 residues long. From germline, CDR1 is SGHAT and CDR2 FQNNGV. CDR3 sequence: CASSERLAGIAKNIQYF. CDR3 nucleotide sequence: TGTGCCAGCAGCGAGAGACTAGCGGGAATAGCCAAAAACATTCAGTACTTC.

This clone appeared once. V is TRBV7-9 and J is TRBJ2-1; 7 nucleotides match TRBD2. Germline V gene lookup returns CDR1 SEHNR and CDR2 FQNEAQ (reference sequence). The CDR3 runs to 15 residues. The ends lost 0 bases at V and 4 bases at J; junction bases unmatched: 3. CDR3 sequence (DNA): TGTGCCAGCAGCTTAGCGGGGGGGAGGTACAATGAGCAGTTCTTC. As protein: CASSLAGGRYNEQFF.

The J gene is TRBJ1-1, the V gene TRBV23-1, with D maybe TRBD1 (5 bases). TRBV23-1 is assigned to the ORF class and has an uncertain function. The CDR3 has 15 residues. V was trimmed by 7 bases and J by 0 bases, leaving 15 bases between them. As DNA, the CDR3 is TGCGCCAGCACCGTCCAGGGCGAGATGAACACTGAAGCTTTCTTT. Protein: CASTVQGEMNTEAFF.

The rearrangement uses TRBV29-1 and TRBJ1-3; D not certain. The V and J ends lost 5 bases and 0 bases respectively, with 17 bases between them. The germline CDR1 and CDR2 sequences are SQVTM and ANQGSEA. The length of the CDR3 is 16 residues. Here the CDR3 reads CSVRSGSPNSGNTIYF. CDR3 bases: TGCAGCGTTCGTTCGGGGTCTCCTAACTCTGGAAACACCATATATTTT. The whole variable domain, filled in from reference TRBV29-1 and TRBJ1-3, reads SAVISQKPSRDICQRGTSLTIQCQVDSQVTMMFWYRQQPGQSLTLIATANQGSEATYESGFVIDKFPISRPNLTFSTLTVSNMSPEDSSIYLCSVRSGSPNSGNTIYFGEGSWLTVV.

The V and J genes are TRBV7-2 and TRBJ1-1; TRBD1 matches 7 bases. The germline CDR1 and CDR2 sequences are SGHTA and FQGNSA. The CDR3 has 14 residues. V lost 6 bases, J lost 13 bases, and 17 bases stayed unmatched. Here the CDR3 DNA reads TGTGCCAGCAGGTTCCCGGGACAGCCGAAATTTAGTTTCTTT. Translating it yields CASRFPGQPKFSFF.

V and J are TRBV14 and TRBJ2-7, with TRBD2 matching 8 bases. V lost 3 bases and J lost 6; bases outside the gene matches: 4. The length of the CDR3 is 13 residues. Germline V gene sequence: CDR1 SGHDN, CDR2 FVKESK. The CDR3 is CASSHSGGSEQYV. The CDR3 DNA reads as TGTGCCAGCAGCCACAGCGGGGGTAGCGAGCAGTACGTC.

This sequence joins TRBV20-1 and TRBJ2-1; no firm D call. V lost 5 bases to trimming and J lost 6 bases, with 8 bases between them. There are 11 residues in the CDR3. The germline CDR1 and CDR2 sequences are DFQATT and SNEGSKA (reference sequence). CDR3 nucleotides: TGCAGTGCTCGATTAGCCAATGAGCAGTTCTTC. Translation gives CSARLANEQFF.

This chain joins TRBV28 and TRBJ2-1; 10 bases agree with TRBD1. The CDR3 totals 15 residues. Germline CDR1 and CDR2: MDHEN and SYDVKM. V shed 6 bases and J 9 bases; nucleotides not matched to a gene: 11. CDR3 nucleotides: TGTGCCAGCAGGTCACCGGGACAGGGGAAGGTTGAGCAGTTCTTC. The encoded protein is CASRSPGQGKVEQFF.